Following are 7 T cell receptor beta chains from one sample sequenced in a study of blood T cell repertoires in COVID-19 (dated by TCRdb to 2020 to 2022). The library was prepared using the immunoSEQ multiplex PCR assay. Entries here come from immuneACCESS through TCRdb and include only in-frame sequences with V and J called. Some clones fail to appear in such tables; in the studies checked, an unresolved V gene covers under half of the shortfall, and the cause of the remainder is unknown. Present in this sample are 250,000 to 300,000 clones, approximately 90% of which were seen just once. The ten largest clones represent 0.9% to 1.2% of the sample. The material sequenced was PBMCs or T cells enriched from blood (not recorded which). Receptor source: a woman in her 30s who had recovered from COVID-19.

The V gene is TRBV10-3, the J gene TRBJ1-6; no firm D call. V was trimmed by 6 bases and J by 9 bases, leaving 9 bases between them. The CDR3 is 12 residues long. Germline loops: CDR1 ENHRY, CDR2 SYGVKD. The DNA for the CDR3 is TGTGCCATCAGGGCGGGGAGTTCACCCCTCCACTTT. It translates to CAIRAGSSPLHF.

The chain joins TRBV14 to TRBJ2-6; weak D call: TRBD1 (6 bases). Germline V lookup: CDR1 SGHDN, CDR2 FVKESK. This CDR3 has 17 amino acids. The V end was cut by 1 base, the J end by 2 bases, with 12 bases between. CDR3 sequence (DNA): TGTGCCAGCAGCCAAGTACAGGGAGTCCCTGGGGCCAACGTCCTGACTTTC. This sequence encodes CASSQVQGVPGANVLTF.

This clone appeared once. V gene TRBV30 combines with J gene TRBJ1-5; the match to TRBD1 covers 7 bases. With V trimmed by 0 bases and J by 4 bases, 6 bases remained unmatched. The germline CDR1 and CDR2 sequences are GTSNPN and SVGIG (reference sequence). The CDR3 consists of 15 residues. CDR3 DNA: TGTGCCTGGAGTGTACGGGGCAGGGGGAATCAGCCCCAGCATTTT. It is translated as CAWSVRGRGNQPQHF.

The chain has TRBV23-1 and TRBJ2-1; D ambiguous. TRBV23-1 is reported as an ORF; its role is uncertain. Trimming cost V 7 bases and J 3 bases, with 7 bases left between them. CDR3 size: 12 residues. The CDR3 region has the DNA TGCGCCAGCATCCGACACTACAATGAGCAGTTCTTC. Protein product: CASIRHYNEQFF.

CDR3 loop: CATSRDPGDYEQYF. DNA of the CDR3: TGTGCCACCAGCAGAGATCCAGGGGACTACGAGCAGTACTTC. V usage is TRBV15 and J usage is TRBJ2-7; TRBD1 might be the D (6 bases). The V end was cut by 0 bases, the J end by 3 bases, with 9 bases between. The CDR3 extends over 14 amino acids. Germline loops: CDR1 LNHNV, CDR2 YYDKDF (reference sequence).

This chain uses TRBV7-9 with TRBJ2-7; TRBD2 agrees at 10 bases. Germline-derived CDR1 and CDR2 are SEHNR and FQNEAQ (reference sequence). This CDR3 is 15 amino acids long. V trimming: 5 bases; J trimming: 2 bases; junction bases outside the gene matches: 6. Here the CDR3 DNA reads TGTGCCAGCAGCACATTTAGCGGGAGGACCTACGAGCAGTACTTC. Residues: CASSTFSGRTYEQYF.

CDR3 DNA sequence: TGTGCCAGCAGCACGGGGACATACAATGAGCAGTTCTTC. It specifies CASSTGTYNEQFF. The rearrangement links TRBV7-9 to TRBJ2-1; tentative D call: TRBD1 (6 bases). CDR3 length: 13 amino acids. Trimming pared 5 bases from V and 4 bases from J, leaving 9 bases between. Germline CDR1 SEHNR, CDR2 FQNEAQ (reference sequence).